These 19 T cell receptor beta chains came from one sample sequenced in a study of T cells in Graves' hyperthyroidism and ophthalmopathy. TCR beta CDR3 region amplification was performed from RNA transcripts. The HTBI primer set drove a first-round RT-PCR of the TCR CDR3. Each CDR3 protein gets one entry after TCRdb re-called the multiplex PCR reads with MiXCR. The sample includes more than 350,000 distinct CDR3 sequences, approximately 14% of them seen just once. Sample: blood. The source of these receptors is a woman aged 55-69 years with Graves' ophthalmopathy.

This clonotype was recorded a few times. V and J are TRBV12-3 or TRBV12-4 and TRBJ2-1; TRBD1 might be the D (6 bases). The CDR3 has 15 amino acids. Trimming pared 5 bases from V and 3 bases from J, leaving 14 bases between. Written as DNA, the CDR3 is TGTGCCAGCAGTCTCCGGACAGAGAACTACAATGAGCAGTTCTTC. Protein sequence: CASSLRTENYNEQFF.

The chain combines TRBV27 with TRBJ2-7; 11 bases line up with TRBD2. The CDR3 totals 17 residues. CDR1 is MNHEY, CDR2 SMNVEV, per germline (reference sequence). J was trimmed by 1 base and V by 6 bases; bases with no gene match: 11. The DNA of the CDR3 is TGTGCCAGCAGCATTACCCCGAGGACTAGCGGGTCCTACGAGCAGTACTTC. Translating gives CASSITPRTSGSYEQYF.

This clonotype was seen at least ten times. The V gene is TRBV10-1, the J gene TRBJ2-1, with TRBD2 matching over 9 bases. CDR1 is WNHNN and CDR2 is SYGVQD in the germline V gene (reference sequence). The CDR3 is made up of 15 amino acids. With V trimmed by 5 bases and J by 6 bases, 8 bases remained unmatched. As DNA, the CDR3 is TGCGCCAGCAGTTCTAGCGGGGAGGGTCGCAATGAGCAGTTCTTC. This codes for CASSSSGEGRNEQFF.

This clonotype has at least ten counts. The chain uses TRBV29-1 and TRBJ2-5; D possibly matches TRBD1 or TRBD2 (5 bases each). Germline loops: CDR1 SQVTM, CDR2 ANQGSEA. V was cut by 4 bases and J by 2 bases, with 11 bases left in between. The CDR3 sequence is 13 residues long. The CDR3 spells CSVGGSVQETQYF. The CDR3 nucleotides read TGCAGCGTTGGGGGGTCAGTACAAGAGACCCAGTACTTC.

This clonotype has just a few counts. J is TRBJ2-3 and V is TRBV28, with 9 bases aligning to TRBD2. The CDR3 loop spans 13 amino acids. Germline V gives CDR1 MDHEN, CDR2 SYDVKM. CDR3 in DNA: TGTTCCTGTAGCGGGAGTACCACAGATACGCAGTATTTT. Translated: CSCSGSTTDTQYF.

This chain joins TRBV30 and TRBJ2-7; no reliable D call. From germline, CDR1 is GTSNPN and CDR2 SVGIG (reference sequence). CDR3 length: 11 residues. V dropped 2 bases and J dropped 4 bases, with 6 bases sitting between them. The CDR3 DNA reads TGTGCCTGGAGTAACCAGTACGAGCAGTACTTC. Translating it yields CAWSNQYEQYF.

In this sample, this clonotype turned up a few times. The chain is built from TRBV2 and TRBJ2-2; D may match TRBD1 or TRBD2 (5 bases each). Trimming removed 5 bases at V and 7 bases at J, with 14 bases between. The CDR3 consists of 14 residues. CDR1 is SNHLY and CDR2 is FYNNEI in the germline V gene. CDR3 loop: CASSKGPQGGELFF. In DNA form, the CDR3 reads TGTGCCAGCAGTAAGGGACCCCAAGGCGGGGAGCTGTTTTTT.

This clonotype was detected many times. The chain carries TRBV28 and TRBJ2-7, with 10 bases fitting TRBD1. The CDR3 length is 15 residues. V was clipped by 6 bases and J by 2 bases; unmatched bases: 7. Germline V lookup: CDR1 MDHEN, CDR2 SYDVKM. The CDR3 loop reads CASSQGGQGTYEQYF. CDR3 nucleotide sequence: TGTGCCAGCAGCCAGGGGGGACAGGGGACCTACGAGCAGTACTTC. The full variable domain, with the rest looked up from reference TRBV28 and TRBJ2-7, is DVKVTQSSRYLVKRTGEKVFLECVQDMDHENMFWYRQDPGLGLRLIYFSYDVKMKEKGDIPEGYSVSREKKERFSLILESASTNQTSMYLCASSQGGQGTYEQYFGPGTRLTVT.

This clonotype was recorded many times. This sequence joins TRBV2 and TRBJ2-3; 8 bases are a match to TRBD2. Trimming removed 8 bases from V and 5 bases from J; junction bases left unmatched: 9. CDR1 and CDR2 from the germline V gene are SNHLY and FYNNEI. The CDR3 sequence is 14 residues long. CDR3 amino acids: CASREGRRGDTQYF. In nucleotides, the CDR3 is TGTGCCAGCCGGGAGGGGCGGCGGGGAGATACGCAGTATTTT.

This clonotype was seen a handful of times. The chain is built from TRBV19 and TRBJ1-5; D gene uncertain. The germline V gene has CDR1 LNHDA and CDR2 SQIVND (reference sequence). The CDR3 length is 13 residues. V shed 3 bases and J shed 3 bases, with 6 bases lying between them. Here the CDR3 DNA reads TGTGCCAGTAGTATGGCACTCAATCAGCCCCAGCATTTT. The encoded protein is CASSMALNQPQHF.

This clonotype was seen ten or more times. The chain uses TRBV6-2 or TRBV6-3 and TRBJ2-7, with 9 nucleotides matching TRBD1. Trimming cost V 7 bases and J 2 bases; bases outside gene matches: 12. The CDR3 extends over 16 amino acids. Germline assignment: CDR1 MNHEY and CDR2 SVGEGT. CDR3 sequence: CASTPTGGQGPYEQYF. The CDR3 bases are TGTGCCAGCACCCCAACGGGGGGACAGGGCCCCTACGAGCAGTACTTC.

V usage is TRBV6-2 or TRBV6-3 and J usage is TRBJ1-5; the D is unclear. V lost 8 bases and J 9 bases, leaving 14 bases between the germline ends. The CDR3 runs to 12 residues. Germline V gives CDR1 MNHEY, CDR2 SVGEGT. The CDR3 region is CASGQREWPQHF. Written as DNA, the CDR3 is TGTGCCAGCGGGCAAAGGGAATGGCCCCAGCATTTT.

This clonotype was observed a few times. V and J are TRBV28 and TRBJ2-7, with D tentatively TRBD1 (5 bases). Trimming stripped 3 bases from V and 3 bases from J, with 15 bases between. Germline assignment: CDR1 MDHEN and CDR2 SYDVKM. The CDR3 covers 15 residues. CDR3 sequence reads: CASSLRTSLFYEQYF. As DNA, the CDR3 is TGTGCCAGCAGTTTGCGGACAAGCCTGTTCTACGAGCAGTACTTC.

For the CDR3, the DNA is TGTGCCAGCAGCCCAGGAATTGGGGCCAACGTCCTGACTTTC. It translates to CASSPGIGANVLTF. The chain has TRBV7-9 and TRBJ2-6; D is ambiguous. The CDR3 is 14 residues long. Trimming pared 5 bases from V and 3 bases from J, leaving 8 bases between. The germline V gene has CDR1 SEHNR and CDR2 FQNEAQ (reference sequence).

This clonotype was detected ten times or more. The chain has TRBV27 and TRBJ2-1; maybe TRBD1 (6 bases). The CDR3 extends over 15 amino acids. Trimming took 0 bases from V and 6 from J, leaving 12 bases between them. In germline, CDR1 is MNHEY, CDR2 SMNVEV (reference sequence). CDR3 region: CASSLSGGEINEQFF. In DNA form, the CDR3 reads TGTGCCAGCAGTTTATCAGGGGGTGAAATCAATGAGCAGTTCTTC.

The rearrangement joins TRBV12-3 or TRBV12-4 to TRBJ2-2; 15 bases are a match to TRBD2. The ends lost 3 bases at V and 1 base at J; junction bases unmatched: 6. The CDR3 is made up of 19 amino acids. CDR3 loop: CASSLMGLAGGWNTGELFF. The CDR3, as DNA: TGTGCCAGCAGTTTGATGGGACTAGCGGGAGGTTGGAACACCGGGGAGCTGTTTTTT.

This clonotype has more than one count but fewer than ten. The rearrangement joins TRBV7-2 to TRBJ2-7; no definite D call. CDR3 size: 14 residues. The V end lost 1 base, the J end lost 3 bases, and 10 bases lay between the germline ends. The V gene's germline CDR1 is SGHTA and CDR2 FQGNSA. CDR3 residues: CASSLDFSDYEQYF. The DNA for the CDR3 is TGTGCCAGCAGCTTAGATTTCAGCGACTACGAGCAGTACTTC.

The chain uses TRBV6-1 and TRBJ2-5, with 8 bases that match TRBD1. Germline trimming cut 0 bases from V and 5 bases from J; bases unmatched to any gene: 11. This CDR3 comprises 17 residues. CDR1 is MNHNS, CDR2 SASEGT, per germline. CDR3 coding DNA: TGTGCCAGCAGTGAAGCGCGGCAGGGGGCGATTTTTGAGACCCAGTACTTC. Residues: CASSEARQGAIFETQYF.

This chain joins TRBV4-1 and TRBJ2-5, with D uncertain. Deletions cut 0 bases from V and 2 bases from J, with 13 bases between. Germline CDR1 and CDR2: MGHRA and YSYEKL. The CDR3 has 16 amino acids. CDR3 DNA sequence: TGCGCCAGCAGCCAAGATTCGAGCTTGGGTCAAGAGACCCAGTACTTC. It encodes CASSQDSSLGQETQYF.